This note documents a single T cell receptor beta chain sequence. Under the authors' procedure: Counts of nucleated cells, estimated from reference gene primer amplification, were obtained. The protocol was immunoSEQ multiplex PCR, while the TCRdb copy is restricted to in-frame clones and leaves out a portion. D and trimming were read from the DNA, whereas the V and J calls and clone size are those reported in that table. The sample has over 150,000 clones, more than 85% seen once. Germline assignment: CDR1 KGHSH and CDR2 LQKENI. The CDR3 has 16 amino acids. Trimming took off 2 bases at V and 2 bases at J, with 10 bases between the two ends. The data are from a study of blood T cell repertoires in COVID-19. Study-wide context: Samples of COVID-19 (acute and convalescent) were obtained from the United States, Italy and Spain. The analysed material was cDNA or gDNA that came from T cells, B-cell-depleted T cells, or PBMCs.

This sequence was found in a young man with acute or convalescent COVID-19. The sequenced sample consisted of peripheral blood. J is TRBJ2-6 and V is TRBV18, with D perhaps matching TRBD1 (6 bases). This CDR3 reads CASSPTAGAGANVLTF. The CDR3 region has the DNA TGTGCCAGCTCACCAACAGCAGGGGCTGGGGCCAACGTCCTGACTTTC.